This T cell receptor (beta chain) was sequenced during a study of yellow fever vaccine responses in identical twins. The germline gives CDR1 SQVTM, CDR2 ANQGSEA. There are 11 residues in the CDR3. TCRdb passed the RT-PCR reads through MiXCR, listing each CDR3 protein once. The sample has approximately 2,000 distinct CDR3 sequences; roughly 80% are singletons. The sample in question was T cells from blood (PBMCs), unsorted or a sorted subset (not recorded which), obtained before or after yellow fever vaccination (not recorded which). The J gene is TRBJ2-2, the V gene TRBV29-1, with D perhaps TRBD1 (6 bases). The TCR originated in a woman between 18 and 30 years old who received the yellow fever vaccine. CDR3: CSAGVGGELFF. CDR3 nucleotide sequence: TGCAGTGCAGGGGTGGGCGGGGAGCTGTTTTTT.